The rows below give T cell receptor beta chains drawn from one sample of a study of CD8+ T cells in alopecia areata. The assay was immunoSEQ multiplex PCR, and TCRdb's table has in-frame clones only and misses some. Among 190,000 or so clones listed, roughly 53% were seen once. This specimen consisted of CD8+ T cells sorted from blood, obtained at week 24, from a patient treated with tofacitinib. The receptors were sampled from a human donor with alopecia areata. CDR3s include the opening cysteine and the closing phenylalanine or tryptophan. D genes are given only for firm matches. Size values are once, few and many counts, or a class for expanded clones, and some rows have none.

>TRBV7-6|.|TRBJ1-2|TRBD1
CASSLTPGQYYGYTF
TGTGCCAGCAGCTTAACACCGGGACAGTACTATGGCTACACCTTC
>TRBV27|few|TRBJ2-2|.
CASSTSAPGWDTGELFF
TGTGCCAGCAGCACCTCAGCCCCAGGGTGGGACACCGGGGAGCTGTTTTTT
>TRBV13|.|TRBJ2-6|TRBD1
CASSSTTGPGANVLTF
TGTGCCAGCAGCTCGACGACAGGGCCCGGGGCCAACGTCCTGACTTTC
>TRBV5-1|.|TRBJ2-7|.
CASSRWVGRGNYEQYF
TGCGCCAGCAGCCGGTGGGTGGGCAGAGGGAACTACGAGCAGTACTTC
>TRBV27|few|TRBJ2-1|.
CASSLGVEQFF
TGTGCCAGCAGTCTTGGAGTAGAGCAGTTCTTC
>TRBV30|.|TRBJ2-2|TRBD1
CAWSVAEQGSRELFF
TGTGCCTGGAGTGTAGCGGAACAGGGGAGCAGGGAGCTGTTTTTT
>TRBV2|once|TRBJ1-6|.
CASNENGLDSPLHF
TGTGCCAGCAACGAGAATGGGTTAGATTCACCCCTCCACTTT
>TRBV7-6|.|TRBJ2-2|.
CASSLYSGGRQENTGELFF
TGTGCCAGCAGCTTATATAGTGGCGGCCGGCAGGAGAACACCGGGGAGCTGTTTTTT
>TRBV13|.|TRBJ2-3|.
CASSLGRSTDTQYF
TGTGCCAGCAGCTTAGGACGTAGCACAGATACGCAGTATTTT
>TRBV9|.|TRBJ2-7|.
CASQGGESYEQYF
TGTGCCAGCCAAGGAGGGGAATCCTACGAGCAGTACTTC
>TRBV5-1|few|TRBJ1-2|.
CASSLDGSGYTF
TGCGCCAGCAGCTTGGACGGATCTGGCTACACCTTC
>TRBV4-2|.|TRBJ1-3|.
CASSQVGIGGISGNTIYF
TGTGCCAGCAGCCAAGTTGGTATAGGAGGAATCTCTGGAAACACCATATATTTT
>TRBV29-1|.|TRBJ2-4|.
CSVEDLDGELDIQYF
TGCAGCGTTGAAGATCTGGACGGCGAACTGGACATTCAGTACTTC
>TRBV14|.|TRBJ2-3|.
CASSPEGWADTQYF
TGTGCCAGCAGCCCAGAGGGCTGGGCAGATACGCAGTATTTT
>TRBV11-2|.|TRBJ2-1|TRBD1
CASSLAGQGSYNEQFF
TGTGCCAGCAGCTTAGCTGGACAGGGCTCCTACAATGAGCAGTTCTTC
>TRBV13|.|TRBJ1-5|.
CASSLGNQQPQHF
TGTGCCAGCAGCTTAGGGAACCAGCAGCCCCAGCATTTT
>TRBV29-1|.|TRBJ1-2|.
CSVSEGYTF
TGCAGCGTATCCGAGGGCTACACCTTC
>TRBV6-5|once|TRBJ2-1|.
CASSFTGTEGEQFF
TGTGCCAGCAGTTTTACCGGGACTGAGGGTGAGCAGTTCTTC
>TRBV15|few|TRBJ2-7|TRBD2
CATSRDGGAYEQYF
TGTGCCACCAGCAGAGATGGGGGGGCCTACGAGCAGTACTTC
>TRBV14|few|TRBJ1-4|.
CASSHGGRGEKLFF
TGTGCCAGCAGCCATGGGGGACGTGGTGAAAAACTGTTTTTT
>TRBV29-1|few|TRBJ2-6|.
CSVEDGSGANVLTF
TGCAGCGTTGAAGACGGCTCTGGGGCCAACGTCCTGACTTTC
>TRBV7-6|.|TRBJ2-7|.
CASSLASKTTVYEQYF
TGTGCCAGCAGCTTAGCGTCGAAGACAACAGTCTACGAGCAGTACTTC
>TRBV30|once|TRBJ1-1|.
CAWSADPGEAFF
TGTGCCTGGAGCGCCGACCCAGGGGAAGCTTTCTTT
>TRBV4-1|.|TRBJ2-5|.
CASSQGLGETQYF
TGCGCCAGCAGCCAAGGGCTGGGAGAGACCCAGTACTTC